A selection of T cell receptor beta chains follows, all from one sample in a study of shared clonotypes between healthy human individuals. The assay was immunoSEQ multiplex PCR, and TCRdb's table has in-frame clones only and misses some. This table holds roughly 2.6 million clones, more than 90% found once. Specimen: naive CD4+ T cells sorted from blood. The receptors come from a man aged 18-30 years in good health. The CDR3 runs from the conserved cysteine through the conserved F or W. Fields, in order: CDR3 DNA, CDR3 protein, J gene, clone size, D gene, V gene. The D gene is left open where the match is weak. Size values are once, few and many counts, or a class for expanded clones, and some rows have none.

cdr3_nt: TGCGCCAGCAGCTTGGATTTGGGGGACGAAAACCTGAAGGTATCGGCCCAGTACTTC
cdr3_aa: CASSLDLGDENLKVSAQYF
j_call: TRBJ2-5
clone_size: .
d_call: .
v_call: TRBV5-1

cdr3_nt: TGTGCCAGCGGGCGGAAGGGGCAAGAGACCCAGTACTTC
cdr3_aa: CASGRKGQETQYF
j_call: TRBJ2-5
clone_size: once
d_call: .
v_call: TRBV27

cdr3_nt: TGTGCCACGGACAGGGGGCAAAACTACGAGCAGTACTTC
cdr3_aa: CATDRGQNYEQYF
j_call: TRBJ2-7
clone_size: .
d_call: TRBD1
v_call: TRBV6-6

cdr3_nt: TGCGCCAGCAGCTTGATAACCAGGGGGCGAGAGACCCAGTACTTC
cdr3_aa: CASSLITRGRETQYF
j_call: TRBJ2-5
clone_size: once
d_call: TRBD1
v_call: TRBV5-1

cdr3_nt: TGCGCCAGCAGCATACGGGGCTCTGGGGCCAACGTCCTGACTTTC
cdr3_aa: CASSIRGSGANVLTF
j_call: TRBJ2-6
clone_size: .
d_call: .
v_call: TRBV5-1

cdr3_nt: TGTGCCTGGAGTGTACGGGGAGGGAGGGGTTTGGTGAACACTGAAGCTTTCTTT
cdr3_aa: CAWSVRGGRGLVNTEAFF
j_call: TRBJ1-1
clone_size: .
d_call: .
v_call: TRBV30

cdr3_nt: TGCGCCAGCAGACAGAATCAGAACACTGAAGCTTTCTTT
cdr3_aa: CASRQNQNTEAFF
j_call: TRBJ1-1
clone_size: .
d_call: .
v_call: TRBV10-2

cdr3_nt: TGTGCCAGCAGCGTATCGTGGGAGGTTGAGCAGTTCTTC
cdr3_aa: CASSVSWEVEQFF
j_call: TRBJ2-1
clone_size: .
d_call: .
v_call: TRBV9

cdr3_nt: TGCGCCAGCAGCCCGGGACTAGCGGGGGTGTTTGAGACCCAGTACTTC
cdr3_aa: CASSPGLAGVFETQYF
j_call: TRBJ2-5
clone_size: .
d_call: TRBD2
v_call: TRBV5-1

cdr3_nt: TGTGCCAGCAGCTTGCCGGGACAGAGCACAGATACGCAGTATTTT
cdr3_aa: CASSLPGQSTDTQYF
j_call: TRBJ2-3
clone_size: .
d_call: TRBD1
v_call: TRBV7-6

cdr3_nt: TGTGCCGTTAGGGGGCATTCCTACAATGAGCAGTTCTTC
cdr3_aa: CAVRGHSYNEQFF
j_call: TRBJ2-1
clone_size: .
d_call: TRBD1
v_call: TRBV19

cdr3_nt: TGTGCCAGCAGCTTGGCGATGGGGCAGAACACTGAAGCTTTCTTT
cdr3_aa: CASSLAMGQNTEAFF
j_call: TRBJ1-1
clone_size: .
d_call: .
v_call: TRBV5-4

cdr3_nt: TGTGCCAGCAGCCGGCGGGACTCGCGGACCCAGTACTTC
cdr3_aa: CASSRRDSRTQYF
j_call: TRBJ2-5
clone_size: .
d_call: .
v_call: TRBV27

cdr3_nt: TGTGCCAGCAGTCTAGGGGTTGTTGCTGGCTACACCTTC
cdr3_aa: CASSLGVVAGYTF
j_call: TRBJ1-2
clone_size: few
d_call: .
v_call: TRBV6-1

cdr3_nt: TGTGCCATCAGTGAGTCACGACAGGATAATTCACCCCTCCACTTT
cdr3_aa: CAISESRQDNSPLHF
j_call: TRBJ1-6
clone_size: .
d_call: .
v_call: TRBV10-3

cdr3_nt: TGTGCTAGTGCGATACCTAGCGGGCCCTGGAGACCGCGAATTCAGTACTTC
cdr3_aa: CASAIPSGPWRPRIQYF
j_call: TRBJ2-4
clone_size: .
d_call: TRBD2
v_call: TRBV12-5

cdr3_nt: TGTGCCAGCAGCTCGCACAGTTCCACCGGGGAGCTGTTTTTT
cdr3_aa: CASSSHSSTGELFF
j_call: TRBJ2-2
clone_size: .
d_call: .
v_call: TRBV7-8

cdr3_nt: TGTGCCAGCAGCTTGGTGGGAAACACCGGGGAGCTGTTTTTT
cdr3_aa: CASSLVGNTGELFF
j_call: TRBJ2-2
clone_size: .
d_call: .
v_call: TRBV5-4

cdr3_nt: TGTGCCAGCAGGAAGGTAGAGGGCTACACCTTC
cdr3_aa: CASRKVEGYTF
j_call: TRBJ1-2
clone_size: once
d_call: .
v_call: TRBV28

cdr3_nt: TGTGCCAGCAGCCCCCGGGGAGGCGGCGAGCCCCAGCATTTT
cdr3_aa: CASSPRGGGEPQHF
j_call: TRBJ1-5
clone_size: .
d_call: .
v_call: TRBV6-5